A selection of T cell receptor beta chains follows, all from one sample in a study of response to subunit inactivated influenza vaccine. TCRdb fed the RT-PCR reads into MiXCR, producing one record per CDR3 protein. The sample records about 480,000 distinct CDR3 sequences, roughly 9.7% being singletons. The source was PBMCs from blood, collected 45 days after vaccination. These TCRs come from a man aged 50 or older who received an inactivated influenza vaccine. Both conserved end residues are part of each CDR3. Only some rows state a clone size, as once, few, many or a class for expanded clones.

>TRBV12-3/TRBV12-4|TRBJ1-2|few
CASTTDLYGYTF
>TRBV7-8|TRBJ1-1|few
CASSLFRDEAFF
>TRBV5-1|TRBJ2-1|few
CASSPGSGLAGYNEQFF
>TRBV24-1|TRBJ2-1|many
CATSESGPINEQFF
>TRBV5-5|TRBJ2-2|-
CASSLDIGSGGTGELFF
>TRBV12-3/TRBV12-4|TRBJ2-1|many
CASSTGMANEQFF
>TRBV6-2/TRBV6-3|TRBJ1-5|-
CASAASGGVFRNSNQPQHF
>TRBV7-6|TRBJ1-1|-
CASSLVRELMNTEAFF
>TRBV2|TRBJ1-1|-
CASSPSGAQNTEAFF
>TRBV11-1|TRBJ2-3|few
CASSAALTDTQYF
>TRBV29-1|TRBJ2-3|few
CSVGPQDADTQYF
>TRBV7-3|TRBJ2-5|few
CASSFGLAEETQYF
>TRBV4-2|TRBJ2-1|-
CASSRDLVPGGLDEQFF
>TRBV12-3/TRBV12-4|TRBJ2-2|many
CASYMNGELFF
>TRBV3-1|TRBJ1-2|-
CASTRAENYGYTF
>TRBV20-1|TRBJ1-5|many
CSARTGVTGQPQHF
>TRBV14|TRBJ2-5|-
CASSQLDTSETQYF
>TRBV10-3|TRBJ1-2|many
CAIRGDSYYGYTF
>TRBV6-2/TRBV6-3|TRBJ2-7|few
CASRPSGTKGAQYF
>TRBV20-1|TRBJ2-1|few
CRVKGVYNEQFF
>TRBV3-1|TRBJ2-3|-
CASSQDGRPTDTQYF
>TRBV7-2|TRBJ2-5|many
CASSPRSGGFSETQYF
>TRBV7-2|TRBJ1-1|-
CASSLAGGINTEAFF
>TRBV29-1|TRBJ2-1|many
CSGDSSYNEQFF
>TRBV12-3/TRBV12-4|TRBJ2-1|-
CASRHWRVSSYNEQFF
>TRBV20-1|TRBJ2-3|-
CSARVLTGTSGSRQPDTQYF
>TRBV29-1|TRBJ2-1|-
CSVDWGNEQFF
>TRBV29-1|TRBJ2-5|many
CSVGRGIETQYF
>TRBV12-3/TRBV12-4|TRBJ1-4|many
CASSPSWGQGFEKLFF
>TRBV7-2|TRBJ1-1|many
CASSPEEREEAEAFF
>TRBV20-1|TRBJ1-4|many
CSATQGEIGEKLFF
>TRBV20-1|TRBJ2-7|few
CSARAWGRTYEQYF
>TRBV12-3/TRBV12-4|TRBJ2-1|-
CASTPPGGTGGYNEQFF
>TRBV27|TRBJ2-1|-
CASSLSNRNEQFF
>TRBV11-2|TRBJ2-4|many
CASSPDRFLAKNIQYF
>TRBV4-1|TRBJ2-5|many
CASSQDPGLQETQYF
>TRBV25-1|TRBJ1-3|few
CASSAGQGWDTIYF
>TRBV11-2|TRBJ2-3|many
CASSLEPLRDTQYF
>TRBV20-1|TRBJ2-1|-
CSARGLAGGGSSYNEQFF
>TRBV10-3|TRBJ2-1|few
CAIGSGTSGTRYEQFF
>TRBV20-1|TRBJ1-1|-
CSARDLRQRDTEAFF
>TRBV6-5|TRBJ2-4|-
CASSSDRVGKNIQYF
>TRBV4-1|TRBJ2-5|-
CASSPWTGQETQYF
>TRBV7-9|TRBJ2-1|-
CASSFPKNEQFF
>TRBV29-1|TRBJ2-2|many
CSVDRANTGELFF
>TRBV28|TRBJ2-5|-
CASTRFHRETQYF
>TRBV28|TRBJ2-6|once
CASSLFTGSGANVLTF
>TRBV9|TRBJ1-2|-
CASSVVVEPSYGYTF
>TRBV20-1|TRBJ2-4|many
CSAPDLAKNIQYF
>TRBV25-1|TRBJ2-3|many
CASSEVGGGRIQYF
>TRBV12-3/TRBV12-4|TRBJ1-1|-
CATTRGLAEAFF